This section outlines one T cell receptor (beta chain) sequence together with its context. Generated by immunoSEQ multiplex PCR, the TCRdb table keeps only in-frame clones and is missing some. The sample contains approximately 44,000 clones, roughly 90% of which appear only once. The record originates from a study of T cell changes during pregnancy in multiple sclerosis. The CDR3 sequence is 17 residues long. The germline gives CDR1 SGHAT, CDR2 FQDESV (reference sequence). Deletions cut 4 bases from V and 0 bases from J, with 16 bases between. This chain connects TRBV11-1 to TRBJ1-3; D remains unclear. The clonotype comes from a female donor with multiple sclerosis, enrolled in a pregnancy study. The starting material was CD4+ T cells from peripheral blood mononuclear cells, obtained in the first trimester of pregnancy. This CDR3 is CASSSRLRGYSGNTIYF. The DNA of the CDR3 is TGTGCCAGCAGCTCACGACTCAGAGGTTACTCTGGAAACACCATATATTTT.